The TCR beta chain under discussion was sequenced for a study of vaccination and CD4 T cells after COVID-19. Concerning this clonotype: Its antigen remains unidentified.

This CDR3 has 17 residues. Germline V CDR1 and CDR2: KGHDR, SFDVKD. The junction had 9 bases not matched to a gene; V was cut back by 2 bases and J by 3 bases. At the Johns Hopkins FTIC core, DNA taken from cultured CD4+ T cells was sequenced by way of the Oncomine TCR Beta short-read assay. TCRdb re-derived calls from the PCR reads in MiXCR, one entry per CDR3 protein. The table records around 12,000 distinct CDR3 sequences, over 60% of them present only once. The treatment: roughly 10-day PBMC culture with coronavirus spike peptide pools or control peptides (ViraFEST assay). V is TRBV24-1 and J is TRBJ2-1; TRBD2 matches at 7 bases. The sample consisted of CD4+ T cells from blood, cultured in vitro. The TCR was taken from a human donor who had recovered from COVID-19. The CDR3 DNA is TGTGCCACCAGTGATTCGGGGGGTGGGCGGCTCTACAATGAGCAGTTCTTC. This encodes CATSDSGGGRLYNEQFF.